This T cell receptor beta chain originates from a study of T cell clones after liver transplantation. Whole-study context: TCRbeta sequencing after a pre-transplant mixed lymphocyte reaction identified graft-donor-reactive clones, later tracked in post-transplant blood. Patients counted as tolerant after at least one year off all immunosuppression, enzymes not exceeding twice normal.

Looked up from germline, CDR1 is DFQATT and CDR2 is SNEGSKA (reference sequence). V was pared by 1 base and J by 11 bases, with 9 bases between. This CDR3 comprises 11 residues. Sorting of unstimulated PBMCs yielded separate CD3+CD4+ and CD3+CD8+ fractions. The protocol was immunoSEQ multiplex PCR, while the TCRdb copy is restricted to in-frame clones and leaves out a portion. The top ten clones hold about 8.5% of a sample with nearly 55,000 clones, around 85% of them seen once. The V and J genes are TRBV20-1 and TRBJ1-5; D not resolved. This sequence was found in a human donor who received a liver transplant. Sequencing was performed on CD4+ T cells from blood, taken before liver transplant. The CDR3 sequence: CSARVRGAQHF. The CDR3 DNA reads as TGCAGTGCTAGAGTCCGCGGGGCCCAGCATTTT.